This passage covers 13 T cell receptor beta chains from one sample sequenced in a study of OX40 agonist ivuxolimab in advanced cancers. Repertoires were generated with immunoSEQ multiplex PCR, while TCRdb's copy carries only in-frame clones and drops some. The sample lists roughly 80,000 clones; around 82% were seen once. Specimen: CD4+ or CD8+ T cells sorted from blood, collected in a trial of the OX40 agonist ivuxolimab. Every receptor here comes from an adult with an advanced solid tumor such as melanoma, head and neck, liver or kidney cancer.

The genes are TRBV28 and TRBJ1-2, with a weak D call TRBD1 (5 bases). This CDR3 contains 15 residues. Germline V CDR1 and CDR2: MDHEN, SYDVKM. The V and J ends lost 2 bases and 3 bases respectively, with 13 bases between them. The CDR3 loop reads CASSLGNWGHYGYTF. CDR3 nucleotide sequence: TGTGCCAGCAGTTTAGGCAATTGGGGCCACTATGGCTACACCTTC.

V usage is TRBV6-5 and J usage is TRBJ2-5, with 7 bases aligning to TRBD2. The DNA end favors TRBJ2-7, so the J call may be wrong. CDR1 MNHEY and CDR2 SVGAGI come from the germline V gene. The CDR3 runs to 14 residues. The CDR3 DNA is TGTGCCAGCAGTTACGGGGCTAGCGGCTACGAGCAGTACTTC. Its protein is CASSYGASGYEQYF.

J is TRBJ2-2 and V is TRBV27; D perhaps matches TRBD2 (6 bases). CDR1 is MNHEY and CDR2 is SMNVEV in the germline V gene (reference sequence). The CDR3 extends over 16 amino acids. V dropped 6 bases and J dropped 6 bases, with 20 bases sitting between them. CDR3 DNA sequence: TGTGCCAGCAGCCGAGACTGGACCGGAGGGGCCGGGGAGCTGTTTTTT. Amino acid sequence: CASSRDWTGGAGELFF.

The V gene is TRBV5-1, the J gene TRBJ1-1; perhaps TRBD1 as D (5 bases). This CDR3 has 13 amino acids. The germline V and J ends were trimmed by 0 bases and 6 bases, with 9 bases remaining between them. In germline, CDR1 is SGHRS, CDR2 YFSETQ. DNA for the CDR3: TGCGCCAGCAGCTTGGTTGGGGACCCTGAAGCTTTCTTT. It specifies CASSLVGDPEAFF.

The gene calls are TRBV7-3 and TRBJ1-3; TRBD1 matches at 10 bases. Per the germline V gene, CDR1 is SGHTA and CDR2 is FQGTGA. V dropped 5 bases and J dropped 2; count of bases not matched to a gene: 3. The CDR3 contains 15 residues. CDR3 DNA sequence: TGTGCCAGCAGCCTTGACAGGGGGCCTGGAAACACCATATATTTT. It specifies CASSLDRGPGNTIYF.

This chain uses TRBV27 with TRBJ1-5; D is ambiguous. The germline V gene has CDR1 MNHEY and CDR2 SMNVEV (reference sequence). The V gene lost 8 bases and the J gene lost 0 bases, with 17 bases spanning the gap. This CDR3 spans 16 amino acids. This chain's CDR3 is CASATPGKNSNQPQHF. CDR3 bases: TGTGCCAGCGCGACCCCGGGAAAAAATAGCAATCAGCCCCAGCATTTT.

J is TRBJ1-6 and V is TRBV20-1, with D possibly being TRBD1 (5 bases). The germline CDR1 and CDR2 sequences are DFQATT and SNEGSKA (reference sequence). The length of the CDR3 is 11 residues. The V gene lost 5 bases and the J gene lost 7 bases, with 6 bases spanning the gap. This CDR3 reads CSAGGNSPLHF. The CDR3 DNA follows: TGCAGTGCTGGGGGGAATTCACCCCTCCACTTT.

V is TRBV18 and J is TRBJ1-5; 11 nucleotides agree with TRBD1. J gave up 4 bases and V 6 bases, and 2 bases lay outside the gene matches. This CDR3 region has 14 residues. The germline V gene has CDR1 KGHSH and CDR2 LQKENI. DNA of the CDR3: TGTGCCAGCTCGCGGGACAGGGGGAATCAGCCCCAGCATTTT. Its protein product is CASSRDRGNQPQHF.

CDR3 bases: TGTGCCAGCAGCCCGAGGGTCTCGGGTGGAAACACCATATATTTT. Amino acids: CASSPRVSGGNTIYF. The rearrangement joins TRBV7-9 to TRBJ1-3; D call uncertain. CDR1 is SEHNR, CDR2 FQNEAQ, per germline (reference sequence). V lost 5 bases and J lost 3, with 14 bases in between. CDR3 length equals 15 residues.

This sequence joins TRBV6-5 and TRBJ2-2; TRBD1 matches at 10 bases. Trimming cost V 6 bases and J 4 bases; bases outside gene matches: 5. The germline gives CDR1 MNHEY, CDR2 SVGAGI. This CDR3 spans 15 amino acids. The CDR3 region has the DNA TGTGCCAGCAGACGACAGGGGGCGAGCACCGGGGAGCTGTTTTTT. This codes for CASRRQGASTGELFF.

The chain links TRBV2 to TRBJ2-7, with 7 nucleotides matching TRBD1. From germline, CDR1 is SNHLY and CDR2 FYNNEI. The V gene end was trimmed by 9 bases and the J gene end by 1 base; junction bases not matched to a gene: 9. The CDR3 length is 14 residues. The CDR3 DNA sequence: TGTGCCAGTAATCTGGACAGGTTTTCCTACGAGCAGTACTTC. Amino acids: CASNLDRFSYEQYF.

The V call is TRBV6-5, the J call TRBJ1-1; D possibly corresponds to TRBD1 (5 bases). Germline CDR1 MNHEY, CDR2 SVGAGI. The CDR3 consists of 15 residues. V was pared by 0 bases and J by 6 bases, with 14 bases between. CDR3 bases: TGTGCCAGCAGTTACTCGTCGGCAGGGACCTCTGAAGCTTTCTTT. Encoded protein: CASSYSSAGTSEAFF.

To note about this clone: Other DNA sequences of this sample code for an identical CDR3. V is TRBV7-9 and J is TRBJ2-5, with TRBD1 as a possible D gene (6 bases). The ends were cut back, 0 bases at V and 4 bases at J, with 6 bases in the middle. Germline V gene lookup returns CDR1 SEHNR and CDR2 FQNEAQ (reference sequence). The CDR3 has 13 amino acids. DNA for the CDR3: TGTGCCAGCAGCTTAGCAGGGGGAGAGACCCAGTACTTC. Protein product: CASSLAGGETQYF.